The 26 T cell receptor beta chains below were found in one sample sequenced in a study of T cell responses to AZD1222 COVID-19 vaccine. TCRdb's table, derived via immunoSEQ multiplex PCR, lists solely in-frame clones and lacks some. In the table there are around 100,000 clones, 88% of which are singletons. Sequenced here: peripheral blood, sampled on day 0 of AZD1222 vaccination. All receptors come from an adult in good health.

The chain employs TRBV5-1 and TRBJ2-4; 7 nucleotides agree with TRBD2. Trimming at V came to 2 bases and at J to 0 bases, leaving 2 bases not matched to a gene. The CDR3 has 15 residues. The germline CDR1 and CDR2 sequences are SGHRS and YFSETQ. The CDR3 here is CASSLTGGAKNIQYF. As DNA, the CDR3 is TGCGCCAGCAGCTTAACGGGAGGAGCCAAAAACATTCAGTACTTC.

This clone was counted a single time. V gene TRBV19 combines with J gene TRBJ1-2; D uncertain. Germline V gene sequence: CDR1 LNHDA, CDR2 SQIVND (reference sequence). The CDR3 runs 11 residues. V lost 6 bases and J lost 10, with 12 bases in between. CDR3: CASRRTITYTF. The DNA for the CDR3 is TGTGCCAGTAGGCGGACGATCACCTACACCTTC.

This chain links TRBV4-2 with TRBJ2-3, with D uncertain. Germline lookup yields CDR1 LGHNA and CDR2 YNFKEQ. The CDR3 is 13 residues long. Trimming cost V 0 bases and J 5 bases, with 6 bases left between them. The CDR3 reads CASSQDERDTQYF. For the CDR3, the DNA is TGTGCCAGCAGCCAAGATGAGAGAGATACGCAGTATTTT.

This clone occurred once. The chain is built from TRBV7-3 and TRBJ1-3; D remains unclear. The V end was cut by 5 bases, the J end by 3 bases, with 8 bases between. Germline lookup yields CDR1 SGHTA and CDR2 FQGTGA. This CDR3 has 13 residues. The CDR3 DNA reads as TGTGCCAGCAGCCTCGGAGGTGGAAACACCATATATTTT. Its protein product is CASSLGGGNTIYF.

V and J are TRBV7-9 and TRBJ2-5; 9 nucleotides agree with TRBD1. Losses at the gene ends were 2 bases for V and 4 bases for J; bases not matched to a gene: 5. The CDR3 runs 15 residues. CDR1 SEHNR and CDR2 FQNEAQ come from the germline V gene (reference sequence). Here the CDR3 DNA reads TGTGCCAGCAGCTTAAGGACAGGGGTTGGAGAGACCCAGTACTTC. Translating gives CASSLRTGVGETQYF. Together with reference TRBV7-9 and TRBJ2-5, the CDR3 gives the full variable domain: DTGVSQNPRHKITKRGQNVTFRCDPISEHNRLYWYRQTLGQGPEFLTYFQNEAQLEKSRLLSDRFSAERPKGSFSTLEIQRTEQGDSAMYLCASSLRTGVGETQYFGPGTRLLVL.

The chain combines TRBV20-1 with TRBJ2-1; unclear D gene. Trimming stripped 7 bases from V and 0 bases from J, with 4 bases between. Per germline, CDR1 DFQATT and CDR2 SNEGSKA (reference sequence). The CDR3 runs 11 residues. CDR3 protein: CSVSSYNEQFF. CDR3 bases: TGCAGTGTTTCCTCCTACAATGAGCAGTTCTTC.

The J gene is TRBJ1-2, the V gene TRBV6-5; unclear D gene. The V end lost 3 bases, the J end lost 4 bases, and 9 bases lay between the germline ends. Germline values: CDR1 MNHEY, CDR2 SVGAGI. The CDR3 is made up of 13 amino acids. The CDR3 sequence is CASSYDRFYGYTF. The CDR3 DNA follows: TGTGCCAGCAGTTATGACCGATTCTATGGCTACACCTTC.

The rearrangement joins TRBV28 to TRBJ1-1; no clear D gene. CDR1 is MDHEN, CDR2 SYDVKM, per germline. V lost 8 bases, J lost 0 bases, and 7 bases lay in between. This CDR3 is 12 amino acids long. The CDR3 loop reads CASLSMNTEAFF. CDR3 in DNA: TGTGCCAGCTTGAGCATGAACACTGAAGCTTTCTTT.

The rearrangement joins TRBV4-3 to TRBJ1-1, with D unresolved. The CDR3 runs 12 residues. Per germline, CDR1 LGHNA and CDR2 YSLEER. Between the trimmed V and J ends, which lost 2 bases and 1 base, there was a span of 2 bases. DNA of the CDR3: TGCGCCAGCAGCCAACGGAACACTGAAGCTTTCTTT. It encodes CASSQRNTEAFF.

The chain uses TRBV9 and TRBJ2-7, with TRBD2 matching 8 bases. The CDR3 length is 14 residues. Unmatched junction bases numbered 9, after V lost 3 bases and J lost 7 bases. Looked up from germline, CDR1 is SGDLS and CDR2 is YYNGEE. CDR3 protein: CASSDIGTRGEQYF. The CDR3 DNA reads TGTGCCAGCAGCGACATAGGGACTAGGGGGGAGCAGTACTTC.

This clone was found once. The rearrangement joins TRBV2 to TRBJ1-2; D call uncertain. Germline V CDR1 and CDR2: SNHLY, FYNNEI. This CDR3 region has 13 residues. V dropped 11 bases and J dropped 4 bases, with 17 bases sitting between them. The CDR3 here is CAGRAPSFYGYTF. The CDR3 nucleotides are TGTGCCGGCCGGGCCCCGTCCTTCTATGGCTACACCTTC. The entire variable domain, with the rest obtained from reference TRBV2 and TRBJ1-2, is as follows: EPEVTQTPSHQVTQMGQEVILRCVPISNHLYFYWYRQILGQKVEFLVSFYNNEISEKSEIFDDQFSVERPDGSNFTLKIRSTKLEDSAMYFCAGRAPSFYGYTFGSGTRLTVV.

J is TRBJ1-2 and V is TRBV14; D is undetermined. The CDR3 totals 13 residues. Germline-derived CDR1 and CDR2 are SGHDN and FVKESK. V was pared by 2 bases and J by 4 bases, with 8 bases between. CDR3 sequence reads: CASSQRRIYGYTF. CDR3 DNA: TGTGCCAGCAGCCAAAGACGGATCTATGGCTACACCTTC.

This clone occurred once. The chain uses TRBV28 and TRBJ1-5; D gene ambiguous. V lost 5 bases and J lost 3, with 14 bases in between. The V gene's germline CDR1 is MDHEN and CDR2 SYDVKM. The CDR3 consists of 15 residues. In DNA form, the CDR3 reads TGTGCCAGCAGTCAGGCCCCCTGGGTCAATCAGCCCCAGCATTTT. Its protein product is CASSQAPWVNQPQHF.

The chain joins TRBV19 to TRBJ1-4; D remains unclear. V gave up 2 bases and J gave up 8 bases, with 6 bases separating them. CDR3 length: 12 amino acids. Germline V lookup: CDR1 LNHDA, CDR2 SQIVND (reference sequence). Here the CDR3 reads CASSIMKEKLFF. For the CDR3, the DNA is TGTGCCAGTAGTATAATGAAGGAAAAACTGTTTTTT.

V gene TRBV4-3 combines with J gene TRBJ2-2; TRBD2 matches 7 bases. In germline, CDR1 is LGHNA, CDR2 YSLEER. J gave up 7 bases and V 0 bases, and 5 bases lay outside the gene matches. This CDR3 spans 15 amino acids. Written as DNA, the CDR3 is TGCGCCAGCAGCCAAGATCCAGCGGGGTTCGGGGAGCTGTTTTTT. It translates to CASSQDPAGFGELFF.

The CDR3 region is CASSSGRASALGKYF. DNA for the CDR3: TGTGCCAGCAGCTCTGGGAGGGCTTCGGCCCTAGGAAAGTACTTC. V gene TRBV7-8 combines with J gene TRBJ2-7; TRBD2 matches at 7 bases. The V and J ends lost 4 bases and 11 bases, in that order; junction bases with no gene match: 17. Germline-derived CDR1 and CDR2 are SGHVS and FQNEAQ. The CDR3 has 15 amino acids.

This chain links TRBV5-1 with TRBJ2-7, with 10 nucleotides matching TRBD2. This CDR3 is built from 13 residues. V lost 2 bases and J lost 5; bases outside the gene matches: 1. Germline V CDR1 and CDR2: SGHRS, YFSETQ. The CDR3 DNA reads TGCGCCAGCAGCTTAGCGGGAGGGAACGAGCAGTACTTC. It yields the protein CASSLAGGNEQYF.

The CDR3 region has the DNA TGTGCTAGTGCTCCGGGATGGGACACTGAAGCTTTCTTT. It is translated as CASAPGWDTEAFF. The chain carries TRBV12-5 and TRBJ1-1; D is ambiguous. Deletions cut 7 bases from V and 3 bases from J, with 12 bases between. The V gene's germline CDR1 is LGHNT and CDR2 FRNRAP. The CDR3 totals 13 residues.

The chain combines TRBV6-2 or TRBV6-3 with TRBJ2-6; D gene ambiguous. Trimming pared 2 bases from V and 0 bases from J, leaving 14 bases between. Germline CDR1 and CDR2: MNHEY and SVGEGT. CDR3 length: 18 amino acids. The CDR3 bases are TGTGCCAGCAGTTACATCGTCACGCTTTTCTCTGGGGCCAACGTCCTGACTTTC. As protein: CASSYIVTLFSGANVLTF.

Of note for this clone: Germline is not matched at one junction end, which may reflect a read error. The gene calls are TRBV6-1 and TRBJ1-3; 11 nucleotides align to TRBD1. CDR1 is MNHNS, CDR2 SASEGT, per germline. This CDR3 is 17 amino acids long. For the CDR3, the DNA is TGTGCCAGCAGGGAAGGACAGGGGGCGACGGGTGGAAACACCATATATTTT. It yields the protein CASREGQGATGGNTIYF.

The rearrangement links TRBV19 to TRBJ2-3; perhaps TRBD1 as D (6 bases). Germline V CDR1 and CDR2: LNHDA, SQIVND (reference sequence). V was pared by 8 bases and J by 6 bases, with 15 bases between. This CDR3 is built from 13 residues. This CDR3 reads CASGTQGLDTQYF. The CDR3 DNA reads as TGTGCCAGTGGCACCCAGGGGTTGGATACGCAGTATTTT.

J is TRBJ2-1 and V is TRBV24-1; 8 bases align to TRBD1. The junction had 9 bases not matched to a gene; V was cut back by 4 bases and J by 2 bases. This CDR3 has 17 amino acids. Germline values: CDR1 KGHDR, CDR2 SFDVKD. CDR3 nucleotides: TGTGCCACCAGTGACCCTTCGGACAGGGAGGCCTACAATGAGCAGTTCTTC. This codes for CATSDPSDREAYNEQFF.

The chain is built from TRBV7-6 and TRBJ2-7; D possibly uses TRBD1 or TRBD2 (6 bases each). CDR3 length equals 16 residues. The germline CDR1 and CDR2 sequences are SGHVS and FNYEAQ. V gave up 5 bases and J gave up 3 bases, with 20 bases separating them. CDR3 amino acids: CASSPGGTYGFYEQYF. The CDR3 DNA sequence: TGTGCCAGCAGCCCAGGCGGGACATACGGCTTCTACGAGCAGTACTTC.

The rearrangement joins TRBV7-3 to TRBJ2-1; D is ambiguous. The V and J ends lost 5 bases and 2 bases respectively, with 19 bases between them. CDR1 SGHTA and CDR2 FQGTGA come from the germline V gene. The CDR3 has 17 amino acids. CDR3 residues: CASSPSSVRRAYNEQFF. CDR3 nucleotides: TGTGCCAGCAGCCCATCCTCGGTCAGGAGAGCCTACAATGAGCAGTTCTTC.

The chain links TRBV5-4 to TRBJ1-2; D not resolved. CDR3 length equals 15 residues. Trimming stripped 2 bases from V and 5 bases from J, with 16 bases between. CDR1 and CDR2 (germline): SGHNT, YYREEE (reference sequence). Written as DNA, the CDR3 is TGTGCCAGCAGCTTTAGAAGACCGGGTCATTATGGCTACACCTTC. This gives the protein CASSFRRPGHYGYTF.

V and J are TRBV7-2 and TRBJ2-3; 11 bases fit TRBD2. Germline assignment: CDR1 SGHTA and CDR2 FQGNSA. Germline trimming cut 6 bases from V and 5 bases from J; bases unmatched to any gene: 7. The CDR3 is 15 amino acids. CDR3 residues: CASSLAGGDVDTQYF. DNA of the CDR3: TGTGCCAGCAGTCTAGCGGGGGGAGACGTAGATACGCAGTATTTT.